Listed here are 20 T cell receptor beta chains from one sample, sequenced in a study of T cell responses to AZD1222 COVID-19 vaccine. Measured with immunoSEQ multiplex PCR; TCRdb has only the in-frame clones, and not every one. The table includes some 100,000 clones, about 88% detected once. The sequencing used peripheral blood, collected on day 0 of AZD1222 vaccination. Receptor source: an adult in good health.

J is TRBJ1-2 and V is TRBV7-2; TRBD1 matches 7 bases. The V gene's germline CDR1 is SGHTA and CDR2 FQGNSA. CDR3 size: 15 residues. After removal of 4 bases from V and 0 bases from J, the junction contained 5 bases not matched to a gene. The CDR3, as DNA: TGTGCCAGCAGCTCGGGACAGTTAGCTAACTATGGCTACACCTTC. It codes for CASSSGQLANYGYTF.

The genes are TRBV19 and TRBJ1-5, with D tentatively TRBD1 (6 bases). Trimming shortened V by 8 bases and J by 3 bases, and 17 bases separated the two germline ends. The CDR3 has 15 residues. Germline CDR1 reads LNHDA; CDR2 reads SQIVND (reference sequence). The chain's CDR3 is CASVDYTGFNQPQHF. DNA of the CDR3: TGTGCCAGTGTCGATTATACAGGGTTCAATCAGCCCCAGCATTTT.

V gene TRBV25-1 combines with J gene TRBJ1-1; tentatively, D is TRBD1 (5 bases). Germline V CDR1 and CDR2: MGHDK, SYGVNS. Trimming took off 1 base at V and 3 bases at J, with 12 bases between the two ends. The CDR3 runs to 15 residues. The CDR3 sequence: CASSESRGRDTEAFF. In DNA, the CDR3 is TGTGCCAGCAGTGAATCAAGGGGCCGCGACACTGAAGCTTTCTTT.

The chain combines TRBV6-2 or TRBV6-3 with TRBJ2-3; D uncertain. This CDR3 contains 13 residues. CDR1 and CDR2 (germline): MNHEY, SVGEGT. Between the trimmed V and J ends, which lost 5 bases and 1 base, there was a span of 7 bases. The CDR3 region has the DNA TGTGCCAGCAGTATAGGCGGCACAGATACGCAGTATTTT. Encoded protein: CASSIGGTDTQYF.

CDR3 in amino acids: CASSLSGNLGGYTF. For the CDR3, the DNA is TGTGCCAGCAGTTTATCTGGCAATCTCGGCGGCTACACCTTC. V gene TRBV27 combines with J gene TRBJ1-2; D is uncertain. There are 14 residues in the CDR3. V gave up 0 bases and J gave up 8 bases, with 13 bases separating them. Germline CDR1 and CDR2: MNHEY and SMNVEV (reference sequence).

The sample holds one count of this clone. The chain has TRBV18 and TRBJ2-5; D not resolved. The V end was cut by 2 bases, the J end by 3 bases, with 16 bases between. The CDR3 loop spans 16 amino acids. In germline, CDR1 is KGHSH, CDR2 LQKENI. CDR3 amino acids: CASSPNLRTVEETQYF. The CDR3 bases are TGTGCCAGCTCACCAAACCTGCGGACGGTTGAAGAGACCCAGTACTTC.

Note on this clone: This may be a read error, as it is one base from a much larger clone. Other DNA sequences from this sample encode an identical CDR3 as well. V gene TRBV25-1 combines with J gene TRBJ2-5, with TRBD1 matching 12 bases. J gave up 5 bases and V 5 bases, and 9 bases lay outside the gene matches. CDR1 is MGHDK and CDR2 is SYGVNS in the germline V gene. The CDR3 consists of 16 residues. The CDR3 here is CASSLARDRGRETQYF. Here the CDR3 DNA reads TGTGCCAGCAGTCTCGCGCGGGACAGGGGGCGGGAGACCCAGTACTTC.

The chain joins TRBV7-2 to TRBJ1-3; D gene uncertain. V was trimmed by 6 bases and J by 0 bases, leaving 9 bases between them. Germline V gene data show CDR1 as SGHTA and CDR2 as FQGNSA. This CDR3 is built from 14 residues. The CDR3 DNA reads as TGTGCCAGCAGTTTTTTAAGCTCTGGAAACACCATATATTTT. Translated, it gives CASSFLSSGNTIYF.

V gene TRBV13 combines with J gene TRBJ1-5; D is perhaps TRBD1 (5 bases). This CDR3 spans 17 amino acids. CDR1 PRHDT and CDR2 FYEKMQ come from the germline V gene (reference sequence). V gave up 4 bases and J gave up 3 bases, with 19 bases separating them. Here the CDR3 reads CASSSKRGPGSNQPQHF. CDR3 nucleotide sequence: TGTGCCAGCAGCTCGAAGAGGGGTCCAGGGTCCAATCAGCCCCAGCATTTT.

The CDR3 sequence is CASSTRAGTGELFF. In nucleotides, the CDR3 is TGTGCCAGCAGCACCCGAGCCGGCACCGGGGAGCTGTTTTTT. This chain joins TRBV9 and TRBJ2-2; D is ambiguous. This CDR3 comprises 14 residues. With 4 bases removed from V and 4 bases from J, the gap between germline ends came to 11 bases. Per the germline V gene, CDR1 is SGDLS and CDR2 is YYNGEE.

The chain uses TRBV29-1 and TRBJ2-6, with D uncertain. Looked up from germline, CDR1 is SQVTM and CDR2 is ANQGSEA. Trimming pared 0 bases from V and 1 base from J, leaving 1 base between. This CDR3 contains 13 residues. CDR3 nucleotide sequence: TGCAGCGTTGAAGAGTCTGGGGCCAACGTCCTGACTTTC. This gives the protein CSVEESGANVLTF. The variable domain in full, completed from reference TRBV29-1 and TRBJ2-6, reads SAVISQKPSRDICQRGTSLTIQCQVDSQVTMMFWYRQQPGQSLTLIATANQGSEATYESGFVIDKFPISRPNLTFSTLTVSNMSPEDSSIYLCSVEESGANVLTFGAGSRLTVL.

V usage is TRBV3-1 (or the pseudogene TRBV3-2) and J usage is TRBJ1-1; D remains ambiguous. CDR3 size: 13 residues. The ends were cut back, 0 bases at V and 6 bases at J, with 8 bases in the middle. The germline CDR1 and CDR2 sequences are LGHDT and YNNKEL (reference sequence). CDR3 nucleotides: TGTGCCAGCAGCCAAGACTACGGGTCTGAAGCTTTCTTT. Its translation is CASSQDYGSEAFF.

The V and J genes are TRBV5-1 and TRBJ1-5; 10 bases are a match to TRBD1. V dropped 1 base and J dropped 7; count of bases not matched to a gene: 5. In germline, CDR1 is SGHRS, CDR2 YFSETQ. The CDR3 covers 15 residues. CDR3 protein: CASSLSGDRGQPQHF. The CDR3 DNA reads TGCGCCAGCAGCTTGTCCGGGGACAGGGGACAGCCCCAGCATTTT.

The rearrangement uses TRBV18 and TRBJ2-7; tentative D call: TRBD2 (6 bases). Trimming cost V 5 bases and J 3 bases, with 11 bases left between them. Looked up from germline, CDR1 is KGHSH and CDR2 is LQKENI. This CDR3 is built from 13 residues. CDR3 DNA: TGTGCCAGCTCATTTGGGGGGAACTACGAGCAGTACGTC. Protein: CASSFGGNYEQYV.

In this sample, this clone turned up once. The chain uses TRBV5-1 and TRBJ1-2; D may be TRBD1 (5 bases). The germline V gene encodes CDR1 SGHRS and CDR2 YFSETQ. The V and J ends lost 7 bases and 7 bases respectively, with 17 bases between them. The CDR3 runs to 13 residues. This chain's CDR3 is CASAEGSRGGYTF. The CDR3 DNA reads as TGCGCCAGCGCCGAGGGTTCGAGGGGTGGCTACACCTTC.

J is TRBJ1-2 and V is TRBV28; TRBD1 agrees at 7 bases. The germline CDR1 and CDR2 sequences are MDHEN and SYDVKM. The V gene end was trimmed by 5 bases and the J gene end by 0 bases; junction bases not matched to a gene: 3. The CDR3 is 14 amino acids. The CDR3 spells CASSAGGANYGYTF. CDR3 bases: TGTGCCAGCAGTGCAGGGGGGGCTAACTATGGCTACACCTTC.

V usage is TRBV24-1 and J usage is TRBJ2-2, with D unresolved. The CDR3 loop spans 16 amino acids. The germline V and J ends were trimmed by 5 bases and 0 bases, with 12 bases remaining between them. Looked up from germline, CDR1 is KGHDR and CDR2 is SFDVKD. CDR3 sequence: CATSAGVDANTGELFF. Here the CDR3 DNA reads TGTGCCACCAGTGCGGGTGTAGATGCGAACACCGGGGAGCTGTTTTTT.

V gene TRBV5-1 combines with J gene TRBJ2-5; 15 bases are a match to TRBD2. This CDR3 spans 17 amino acids. Germline assignment: CDR1 SGHRS and CDR2 YFSETQ. V was pared by 4 bases and J by 2 bases, with 6 bases of the junction left unmatched. The CDR3 loop reads CASSQGLAGGRQETQYF. CDR3 nucleotides: TGCGCCAGCAGCCAGGGACTAGCGGGAGGACGGCAAGAGACCCAGTACTTC.

This clone has a handful of counts. The chain combines TRBV7-9 with TRBJ1-1; possibly TRBD1 for D (6 bases). Trimming took off 5 bases at V and 11 bases at J, with 18 bases between the two ends. From germline, CDR1 is SEHNR and CDR2 FQNEAQ (reference sequence). The CDR3 is 13 residues long. The CDR3 DNA reads TGTGCCAGCAGCACGAGACCAGGGGTGGGGGCTTTCTTT. It specifies CASSTRPGVGAFF.

The chain employs TRBV9 and TRBJ1-4; 7 nucleotides align to TRBD1. With 3 bases clipped from V and 7 bases from J, the junction kept 9 bases outside the gene matches. The CDR3 runs to 15 residues. CDR1 and CDR2 (germline): SGDLS, YYNGEE. The chain's CDR3 is CASSALTGRSEKLFF. The CDR3 DNA reads as TGTGCCAGCAGCGCCTTGACAGGGAGGTCTGAAAAACTGTTTTTT. Using reference TRBV9 and TRBJ1-4 for the parts outside the CDR3, the full variable domain is DSGVTQTPKHLITATGQRVTLRCSPRSGDLSVYWYQQSLDQGLQFLIQYYNGEERAKGNILERFSAQQFPDLHSELNLSSLELGDSALYFCASSALTGRSEKLFFGSGTQLSVL.